This T cell receptor (beta chain) was recorded in a study of shared clonotypes between healthy human individuals. At the level of the study: A couple of women and a few men aged 18 to 49 served as donors. Findings and limits, study-wide: Non-shared clonotypes had lower generation probabilities than clonotypes shared by all four sorted-subset donors.

Memory CD4+ cells were the fraction left after CD45RA+ naive selection. Data came from immunoSEQ multiplex PCR; TCRdb stores just in-frame clones and leaves some out. The data hold about 2.5 million clones, with just under 95% observed a single time. The CDR3 has 12 residues. Germline CDR1 is SNHLY and CDR2 is FYNNEI. Trimming left V 7 bases short and J 4 bases short, with 10 bases between. Concerning this clone itself: The target antigen is unknown.

Specimen: naive CD4+ T cells from PBMCs. The subset: CD45RA+ positively selected. The clonotype was recovered from a man aged 18 to 30 in good health. Some clones in this sample may be carry-over from other donors' samples. The chain links TRBV2 to TRBJ2-5; D may be TRBD1 (6 bases). CDR3: CASTRGGETQYF. CDR3 DNA sequence: TGTGCCAGCACCAGAGGGGGAGAGACCCAGTACTTC.